Below are 27 T cell receptor beta chains sequenced from a single sample in a study of blood T cell repertoires in COVID-19. Profiling relied on immunoSEQ multiplex PCR, and the TCRdb table lists in-frame clones only, not all of them. This table holds 250,000 or so clones, around nine tenths found once. Sequencing was done on a sample of peripheral blood. Receptor source: a man aged 25-45 years with COVID-19, enrolled during active disease.

This clone was recorded only once. This rearrangement joins TRBV28 to TRBJ1-3, with D maybe TRBD1 (5 bases). Germline values: CDR1 MDHEN, CDR2 SYDVKM. V shed 2 bases and J shed 4 bases, with 12 bases lying between them. This CDR3 comprises 15 residues. The CDR3 DNA is TGTGCCAGCAGTTTAAGCTTGGCAGGGGGAAACACCATATATTTT. Its protein is CASSLSLAGGNTIYF.

CDR3 in amino acids: CASRAQGTNYGYTF. Written as DNA, the CDR3 is TGTGCCAGCAGAGCCCAGGGGACTAACTATGGCTACACCTTC. The chain combines TRBV6-5 with TRBJ1-2, with a weak D call TRBD1 (6 bases). The CDR3 sequence is 14 residues long. The V gene lost 6 bases and the J gene lost 0 bases, with 11 bases spanning the gap. Germline V CDR1 and CDR2: MNHEY, SVGAGI.

This clone was seen only once. This chain connects TRBV5-4 to TRBJ2-1, with D maybe TRBD2 (5 bases). The CDR3 has 14 residues. Germline CDR1 SGHNT, CDR2 YYREEE (reference sequence). Trimming left V 4 bases short and J 3 bases short, with 11 bases between. The CDR3 DNA follows: TGTGCCAGCAGCCAACGGGGAAACTACAATGAGCAGTTCTTC. It translates to CASSQRGNYNEQFF. Full variable domain (rest looked up from reference TRBV5-4 and TRBJ2-1): ETGVTQSPTHLIKTRGQQVTLRCSSQSGHNTVSWYQQALGQGPQFIFQYYREEENGRGNFPPRFSGLQFPNYSSELNVNALELDDSALYLCASSQRGNYNEQFFGPGTRLTVL.

J is TRBJ1-2 and V is TRBV10-3, with D maybe TRBD1 (5 bases). The CDR3 length is 13 residues. The V and J ends lost 3 bases and 3 bases respectively, with 8 bases between them. CDR1 and CDR2 from the germline V gene are ENHRY and SYGVKD. CDR3 sequence reads: CAISDRDYYGYTF. The CDR3 nucleotides are TGTGCCATCAGTGATCGGGACTACTATGGCTACACCTTC.

The V call is TRBV7-3, the J call TRBJ2-3, with no clear D. Germline V CDR1 and CDR2: SGHTA, FQGTGA. The CDR3 length is 15 residues. V lost 1 base and J lost 5, with 13 bases in between. Here the CDR3 DNA reads TGTGCCAGCAGCTTAAATACCGGAGCCCAAGATACGCAGTATTTT. This codes for CASSLNTGAQDTQYF.

In its sample, this clone was seen once. This sequence joins TRBV5-1 and TRBJ2-1, with 7 bases fitting TRBD1. Germline CDR1 SGHRS, CDR2 YFSETQ. This CDR3 is 14 amino acids long. J was trimmed by 2 bases and V by 4 bases; bases with no gene match: 3. In DNA form, the CDR3 reads TGCGCCAGCAGCGCAGGGACAGCCTACAATGAGCAGTTCTTC. Translated: CASSAGTAYNEQFF.

V is TRBV20-1 and J is TRBJ2-5, with no clear D. Trimming shortened V by 6 bases and J by 4 bases, and 6 bases separated the two germline ends. CDR3 size: 10 residues. Looked up from germline, CDR1 is DFQATT and CDR2 is SNEGSKA (reference sequence). CDR3 amino acids: CSANRETQYF. Here the CDR3 DNA reads TGCAGTGCCAACAGAGAGACCCAGTACTTC.

V usage is TRBV6-5 and J usage is TRBJ1-1, with a tentative D call TRBD1 (6 bases). Germline V gene sequence: CDR1 MNHEY, CDR2 SVGAGI. With 3 bases removed from V and 8 bases from J, the gap between germline ends came to 19 bases. This CDR3 region has 15 residues. The CDR3 region has the DNA TGTGCCAGCAGTTATAGGGCAGGGCAGGGGTTGGAAGCTTTCTTT. Translated: CASSYRAGQGLEAFF.

The chain recombines TRBV6-5 with TRBJ2-1; 7 bases align to TRBD2. With 4 bases clipped from V and 7 bases from J, the junction kept 10 bases outside the gene matches. Germline V gene sequence: CDR1 MNHEY, CDR2 SVGAGI. The CDR3 runs to 15 residues. CDR3 DNA: TGTGCCAGCAGTTCTTGGACCACGGGGGGTAATGAGCAGTTCTTC. As protein: CASSSWTTGGNEQFF.

The genes are TRBV2 and TRBJ2-3; D is unclear. Germline V gives CDR1 SNHLY, CDR2 FYNNEI. This CDR3 is built from 15 residues. The germline V and J ends were trimmed by 5 bases and 2 bases, with 14 bases remaining between them. CDR3 in amino acids: CASSRIPTFTDTQYF. For the CDR3, the DNA is TGTGCCAGCAGTCGAATCCCCACATTCACAGATACGCAGTATTTT.

The genes are TRBV5-4 and TRBJ1-5; D gene ambiguous. V lost 4 bases and J lost 7, with 12 bases in between. Germline V lookup: CDR1 SGHNT, CDR2 YYREEE (reference sequence). The CDR3 extends over 13 amino acids. For the CDR3, the DNA is TGTGCCAGCAGCCTGGGCCTAACGCAGCCCCAGCATTTT. This gives the protein CASSLGLTQPQHF.

The V and J genes are TRBV19 and TRBJ1-5, with 8 bases fitting TRBD1. J lost 3 bases, V lost 3 bases, and 7 bases had no gene match. Germline V lookup: CDR1 LNHDA, CDR2 SQIVND (reference sequence). The CDR3 covers 16 residues. CDR3 sequence reads: CASSIYETGVNQPQHF. The CDR3 DNA sequence: TGTGCCAGTAGTATTTACGAGACAGGGGTCAATCAGCCCCAGCATTTT.

This chain joins TRBV4-1 and TRBJ1-2, with TRBD1 matching over 8 bases. V lost 1 base, J lost 3 bases, and 7 bases stayed unmatched. Germline-derived CDR1 and CDR2 are MGHRA and YSYEKL. The CDR3 contains 16 residues. The CDR3 here is CASSQAVRGRDYGYTF. The CDR3 DNA sequence: TGCGCCAGCAGCCAAGCGGTCAGGGGGCGCGACTATGGCTACACCTTC.

The chain joins TRBV2 to TRBJ1-2; 11 nucleotides line up with TRBD1. V was pared by 6 bases and J by 8 bases, with 8 bases of the junction left unmatched. Germline V gives CDR1 SNHLY, CDR2 FYNNEI. This CDR3 comprises 14 residues. CDR3 nucleotide sequence: TGTGCCAGCAGCGAGGGACAGGGGGTCAGGGGCTACACCTTC. This encodes CASSEGQGVRGYTF.

The J gene is TRBJ2-7, the V gene TRBV18; the match to TRBD1 covers 11 bases. The CDR3 covers 14 residues. Germline CDR1 and CDR2: KGHSH and LQKENI. V trimming: 6 bases; J trimming: 5 bases; junction bases outside the gene matches: 6. CDR3: CASSPRTGGDEQYF. The CDR3 nucleotides read TGTGCCAGCTCCCCCAGGACAGGGGGCGACGAGCAGTACTTC.

The V and J genes are TRBV10-1 and TRBJ1-2; 7 bases fit TRBD1. Germline CDR1 is WNHNN and CDR2 is SYGVQD (reference sequence). This CDR3 has 13 residues. The ends lost 5 bases at V and 8 bases at J; junction bases unmatched: 8. In DNA form, the CDR3 reads TGCGCCAGCAGTAGTAATGCAGGGGGAGGCTACACCTTC. This gives the protein CASSSNAGGGYTF.

The chain recombines TRBV9 with TRBJ1-6; the D gene is possibly TRBD1 (6 bases). Trimming took 0 bases from V and 14 from J, leaving 18 bases between them. CDR1 is SGDLS and CDR2 is YYNGEE in the germline V gene. The CDR3 covers 15 residues. CDR3 coding DNA: TGTGCCAGCAGCGTAGATGTGGGACACGGAACCACCCTCCACTTT. This codes for CASSVDVGHGTTLHF.

The chain employs TRBV25-1 and TRBJ1-2; no clear D. V was clipped by 1 base and J by 2 bases, with 11 bases between them. CDR3 length: 15 amino acids. Germline CDR1 and CDR2: MGHDK and SYGVNS. CDR3 in amino acids: CASSEWAGLNYGYTF. The DNA for the CDR3 is TGTGCCAGCAGTGAATGGGCGGGCTTAAACTATGGCTACACCTTC.

The gene calls are TRBV6-4 and TRBJ1-2, with unresolved D. V lost 9 bases, J lost 4 bases, and 9 bases lay in between. The germline gives CDR1 MRHNA, CDR2 SNTAGT. The CDR3 sequence is 11 residues long. Written as DNA, the CDR3 is TGTGCCAGACCGGGGTCCTATGGCTACACCTTC. This sequence encodes CARPGSYGYTF.

V is TRBV12-3 or TRBV12-4 and J is TRBJ2-1; possibly TRBD2 for D (5 bases). CDR3 length: 11 amino acids. V gave up 1 base and J gave up 12 bases, with 7 bases separating them. In DNA, the CDR3 is TGTGCCAGCAGTTTAGGCGGGCCGCAGTTCTTC. It yields the protein CASSLGGPQFF.

The chain is built from TRBV7-3 and TRBJ2-3; 7 bases are shared with TRBD2. Trimming removed 2 bases from V and 2 bases from J; junction bases left unmatched: 4. Germline CDR1 SGHTA, CDR2 FQGTGA. This CDR3 comprises 15 residues. This chain's CDR3 is CASSLAGAVTDTQYF. The DNA of the CDR3 is TGTGCCAGCAGCTTAGCGGGAGCTGTCACAGATACGCAGTATTTT.

This clone has a single count. The rearrangement links TRBV5-1 to TRBJ1-6, with D perhaps matching TRBD1 (6 bases). V dropped 7 bases and J dropped 5 bases, with 13 bases sitting between them. The CDR3 loop spans 14 amino acids. Germline V lookup: CDR1 SGHRS, CDR2 YFSETQ. CDR3 protein: CASGPGHNNSPLHF. The CDR3 DNA is TGCGCCAGCGGCCCGGGACATAATAATTCACCCCTCCACTTT.

The rearrangement uses TRBV19 and TRBJ1-2; D gene unclear. The CDR3 consists of 14 residues. The germline gives CDR1 LNHDA, CDR2 SQIVND (reference sequence). V was trimmed by 7 bases and J by 4 bases, leaving 16 bases between them. CDR3 residues: CASTTQTNSYGYTF. CDR3 bases: TGTGCCAGTACGACTCAGACTAACAGCTATGGCTACACCTTC.

CDR3 sequence reads: CASSLFEAPCPQETQYF. The CDR3 DNA is TGTGCCAGCAGCTTATTTGAGGCCCCTTGTCCCCAAGAGACCCAGTACTTC. The chain combines TRBV7-3 with TRBJ2-5, with D uncertain. Trimming removed 2 bases at V and 1 base at J, with 17 bases between. Germline values: CDR1 SGHTA, CDR2 FQGTGA. The CDR3 runs 17 residues.

V gene TRBV6-4 combines with J gene TRBJ2-2, with 9 bases matching TRBD1. In germline, CDR1 is MRHNA, CDR2 SNTAGT. There are 15 residues in the CDR3. Trimming removed 3 bases from V and 2 bases from J; junction bases left unmatched: 1. CDR3 region: CASSEQGANTGELFF. The CDR3 DNA is TGTGCCAGCAGTGAACAGGGGGCCAACACCGGGGAGCTGTTTTTT.

The chain couples TRBV19 to TRBJ2-2, with 14 bases aligning to TRBD2. The CDR3 has 18 residues. V shed 5 bases, J shed 2 bases, and the junction held 7 bases outside the gene matches. Germline V gives CDR1 LNHDA, CDR2 SQIVND (reference sequence). The CDR3 is CASSPGLAGAINTGELFF. CDR3 in DNA: TGTGCCAGTAGTCCGGGACTAGCGGGGGCCATAAACACCGGGGAGCTGTTTTTT.

Concerning this clone itself: Its ends do not fully match the called genes, so a read error is possible. The chain carries TRBV5-6 and TRBJ1-5; 7 bases map to TRBD1. Germline CDR1 is SGHDT and CDR2 is YYEEEE. This CDR3 comprises 15 residues. In DNA form, the CDR3 reads TGTGCCAGTAGCTTTTGGGGGACAGATAATCAGCCCCAGCATTTT. It codes for CASSFWGTDNQPQHF.